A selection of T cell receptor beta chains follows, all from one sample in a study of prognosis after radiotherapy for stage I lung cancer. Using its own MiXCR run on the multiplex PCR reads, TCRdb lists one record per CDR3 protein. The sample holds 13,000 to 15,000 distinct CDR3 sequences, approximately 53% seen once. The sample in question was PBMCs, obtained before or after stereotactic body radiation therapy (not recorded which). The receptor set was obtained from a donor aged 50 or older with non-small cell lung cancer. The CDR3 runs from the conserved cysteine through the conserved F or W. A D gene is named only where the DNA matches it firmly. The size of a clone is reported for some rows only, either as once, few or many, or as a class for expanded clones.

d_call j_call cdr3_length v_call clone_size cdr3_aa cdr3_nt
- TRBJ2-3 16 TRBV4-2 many CASSLGDVMGGDTQYF TGTGCCAGCAGCCTGGGGGACGTCATGGGAGGAGATACGCAGTATTTT
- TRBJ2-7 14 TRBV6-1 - CVSSGFAVPYEQYF TGTGTCAGCAGTGGATTTGCAGTCCCCTACGAGCAGTACTTC
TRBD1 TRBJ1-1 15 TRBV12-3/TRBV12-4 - CASSLTGFRNTEAFF TGTGCCAGCAGTCTGACAGGGTTTCGGAACACTGAAGCTTTCTTT
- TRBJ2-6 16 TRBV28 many CASSPIGDSGANVLTF TGTGCCAGCAGCCCCATCGGGGACTCTGGGGCCAACGTCCTGACTTTC
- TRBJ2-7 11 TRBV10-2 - CASEAEDEQYF TGCGCCAGCGAGGCGGAAGACGAGCAGTACTTC
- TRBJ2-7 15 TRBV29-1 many CSVSGGGSLSYEQYF TGCAGCGTCTCCGGGGGCGGGAGTCTCTCCTACGAGCAGTACTTC
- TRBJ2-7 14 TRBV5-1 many CASSLQDTSYEQYF TGCGCCAGCAGCTTACAGGACACCTCCTACGAGCAGTACTTC
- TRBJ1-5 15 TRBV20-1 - CSAGTGGRRDQPQHF TGCAGTGCTGGAACAGGAGGGAGACGGGATCAGCCCCAGCATTTT
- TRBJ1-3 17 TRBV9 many CASSVAARAGAGNTIYF TGTGCCAGCAGCGTAGCCGCACGTGCGGGGGCTGGAAACACCATATATTTT
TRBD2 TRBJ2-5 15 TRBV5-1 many CASSIGLAAGETQYF TGCGCCAGCAGCATTGGACTAGCGGCAGGAGAGACCCAGTACTTC
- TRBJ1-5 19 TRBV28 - CASSLLGAAALLSNQPQHF TGTGCCAGCAGTTTGCTTGGGGCAGCGGCCCTTCTTAGCAATCAGCCCCAGCATTTT
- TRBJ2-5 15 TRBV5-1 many CASSLGGPAFETQYF TGCGCCAGCAGCTTGGGAGGGCCGGCGTTCGAGACCCAGTACTTC
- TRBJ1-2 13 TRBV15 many CATSRDRNYGYTF TGTGCCACCAGCAGAGACAGAAACTATGGCTACACCTTC
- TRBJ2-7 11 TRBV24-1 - CVTSEEYEQYF TGTGTCACCAGTGAAGAGTACGAGCAGTACTTC
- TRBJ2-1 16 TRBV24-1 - CATIPLGEGMGGEQFF TGTGCCACCATCCCCCTCGGCGAGGGTATGGGCGGTGAGCAGTTCTTC
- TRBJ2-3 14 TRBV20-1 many CSARDGGFADTQYF TGCAGTGCTAGAGATGGGGGCTTTGCAGATACGCAGTATTTT
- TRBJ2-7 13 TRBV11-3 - CASSRDNSYEQYF TGTGCCAGCAGCAGGGACAACTCCTACGAGCAGTACTTC
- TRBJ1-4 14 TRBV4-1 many CASSRRWDPRKLFF TGCGCCAGCAGCCGGAGGTGGGACCCTCGGAAACTGTTTTTT
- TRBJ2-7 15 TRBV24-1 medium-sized CATSDPGELSHEQYF TGTGCCACCAGTGATCCAGGGGAGTTGAGCCACGAGCAGTACTTC
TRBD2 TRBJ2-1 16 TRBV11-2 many CASSPVGRGGRDEQFF TGTGCCAGCAGCCCCGTTGGGCGGGGGGGCCGGGATGAGCAGTTCTTC
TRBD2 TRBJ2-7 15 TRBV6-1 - CASSEVAGGNYEQYF TGTGCCAGCAGTGAAGTAGCGGGAGGAAACTACGAGCAGTACTTC
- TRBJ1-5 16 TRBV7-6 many CASSSSDDYSNQPQHF TGTGCCAGCAGCTCGTCGGACGATTATAGCAATCAGCCCCAGCATTTT
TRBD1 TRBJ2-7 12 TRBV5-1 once CASYRDSYEQYF TGCGCCAGTTACCGGGACAGCTACGAGCAGTACTTC
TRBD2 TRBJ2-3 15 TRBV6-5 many CASSYSTSGADTQYF TGTGCCAGCAGTTACTCGACTAGCGGGGCAGATACGCAGTATTTT
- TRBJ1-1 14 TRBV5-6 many CASSPGTQEPEAFF TGTGCCAGCAGCCCGGGGACTCAAGAACCTGAAGCTTTCTTT
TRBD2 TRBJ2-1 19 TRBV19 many CASSPPRGSGGGPYNEQFF TGTGCCAGTAGTCCCCCCAGGGGGAGCGGGGGGGGGCCTTACAATGAGCAGTTCTTC
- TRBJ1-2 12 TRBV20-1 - CSGYSSFYGYTF TGCAGTGGATACTCGTCCTTCTATGGCTACACCTTC
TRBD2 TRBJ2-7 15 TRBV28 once CASSSGEGLPGEQYF TGTGCCAGCAGTTCCGGGGAGGGCCTTCCAGGGGAGCAGTACTTC
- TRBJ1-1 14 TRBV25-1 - CASSLTGFCGEAFF TGTGCCAGCAGTTTAACAGGGTTCTGCGGGGAAGCTTTCTTT
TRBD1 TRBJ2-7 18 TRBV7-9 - CASSLEGAGQGAGYEQYF TGTGCCAGCAGCTTAGAGGGTGCGGGACAGGGGGCCGGCTACGAGCAGTACTTC
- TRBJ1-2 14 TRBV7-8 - CASSPAGANYGYTF TGTGCCAGCAGCCCCGCCGGGGCTAACTATGGCTACACCTTC
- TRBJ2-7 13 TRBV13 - CASSGQSLVEQYF TGTGCCAGCAGCGGACAGTCTCTCGTGGAGCAGTACTTC
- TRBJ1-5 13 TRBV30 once CAWGGQPNQPQHF TGTGCCTGGGGGGGGCAGCCCAATCAGCCCCAGCATTTT
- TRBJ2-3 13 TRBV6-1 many CASKVSSTDTQYF TGTGCCAGCAAGGTATCTAGCACAGATACGCAGTATTTT
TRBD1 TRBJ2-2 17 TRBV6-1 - CASSRLWDRGYIGELFF TGTGCCAGCAGCCGCCTTTGGGACAGGGGGTATATCGGTGAGCTGTTTTTT
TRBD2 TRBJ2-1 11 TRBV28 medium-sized CASAGGNEQFF TGTGCCAGCGCGGGGGGCAATGAGCAGTTCTTC
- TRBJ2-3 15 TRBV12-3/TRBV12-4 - CASSLSGTSTDTQYF TGTGCCAGCAGTCTTAGCGGTACTAGCACAGATACGCAGTATTTT
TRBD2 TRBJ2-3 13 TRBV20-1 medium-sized CSADSGATDTQYF TGCAGTGCAGACAGCGGGGCCACAGATACGCAGTATTTT
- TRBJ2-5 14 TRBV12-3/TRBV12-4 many CASSLSGGEETQYF TGTGCCAGCAGTTTGAGTGGGGGTGAGGAGACCCAGTACTTC
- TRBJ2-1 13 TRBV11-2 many CASSLDLQREQFF TGTGCCAGCAGCTTAGATTTACAGCGAGAGCAGTTCTTC
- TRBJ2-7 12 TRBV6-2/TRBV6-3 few CASSYWGYEQYF TGTGCCAGCAGTTATTGGGGTTACGAGCAGTACTTC
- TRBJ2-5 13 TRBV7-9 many CASSLRRAETQYF TGTGCCAGCAGCTTAAGGCGAGCAGAGACCCAGTACTTC
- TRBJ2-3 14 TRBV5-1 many CASSLAQVRDTQYF TGCGCCAGCAGCTTGGCGCAGGTTCGAGATACGCAGTATTTT
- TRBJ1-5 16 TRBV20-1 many CSARDSLLAGADTQHF TGCAGTGCTAGAGATTCCTTACTAGCGGGAGCAGATACGCAGCATTTT
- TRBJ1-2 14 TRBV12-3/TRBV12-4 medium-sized CASSLAQGFYGYTF TGTGCCAGCAGTTTAGCACAGGGTTTCTATGGCTACACCTTC
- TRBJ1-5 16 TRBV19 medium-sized CASSSTGFTSNQPQHF TGTGCCAGTAGCTCCACAGGGTTTACTAGCAATCAGCCCCAGCATTTT
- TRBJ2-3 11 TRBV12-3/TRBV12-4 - CASSLRDTQYF TGTGCCAGCAGTTTAAGAGATACGCAGTATTTT
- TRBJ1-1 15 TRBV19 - CASKVGGHMNTEAFF TGTGCCAGTAAGGTGGGGGGCCATATGAACACTGAAGCCTTCTTT
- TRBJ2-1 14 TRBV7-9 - CASSPGTASPLQFF TGTGCCAGCAGCCCCGGGACTGCCAGTCCACTTCAGTTCTTC